The rows below give T cell receptor beta chains drawn from one sample of a study of molecular identifiers for immune sequencing clone quantification. Each CDR3 protein is one row after TCRdb ran MiXCR on the PCR reads. The table has hundreds of thousands of distinct CDR3 sequences, roughly 25% seen once. The source material was naive CD8+ T cells from blood, with Jurkat cell RNA spiked in. Every receptor here comes from a human donor in good health. Some libraries in this study had Jurkat cell RNA spiked in. Both conserved end residues are part of each CDR3. D genes are given only for firm matches. The size of a clone is reported for some rows only, either as once, few or many, or as a class for expanded clones.

clone_size | j_call | v_call | d_call | cdr3_nt | cdr3_aa
- | TRBJ2-5 | TRBV7-9 | - | TGTGCCAGCAGCTGGCCCTCTTTGGGTCTAGAGACCCAGTACTTC | CASSWPSLGLETQYF
- | TRBJ2-1 | TRBV30 | TRBD2 | TGTGCCTGGAGAGGACTAGCGGGGGGCAATGAGCAGTTCTTC | CAWRGLAGGNEQFF
many | TRBJ2-7 | TRBV4-3 | - | TGCGCCAGCAGCCCGAGGGCGGCCACCTACGAGCAGTACTTC | CASSPRAATYEQYF
- | TRBJ1-6 | TRBV19 | - | TGTGCCAGTAGTCCCGGGAATCCTGTCACCCTCCACTTT | CASSPGNPVTLHF
many | TRBJ2-7 | TRBV4-2 | TRBD2 | TGTGCCAGCAGCCCCGGGACTAGCGGGAGGTACGAGCAGTACTTC | CASSPGTSGRYEQYF
many | TRBJ2-5 | TRBV5-5 | TRBD2 | TGTGCCAGCAGCTTGCTTCGGGGGGAAGAGACCCAGTACTTC | CASSLLRGEETQYF
- | TRBJ1-5 | TRBV27 | - | TGTGCCAGCAGTGGCCACAATCAGCCCCAGCATTTT | CASSGHNQPQHF
- | TRBJ1-1 | TRBV3-1 | TRBD1 | TGTGCCAGCAGCCTAAGGGACAGGGCGAACACTGAAGCTTTCTTT | CASSLRDRANTEAFF
few | TRBJ1-2 | TRBV4-3 | - | TGCGCCAGCAGCCAAGACAGGAGAACTAACTATGGCTACACCTTC | CASSQDRRTNYGYTF
- | TRBJ2-7 | TRBV4-3 | TRBD2 | TGCGCCAGCAGCCAAGAACTTCGGACTAGCGGGCGCTACGAGCAGTACTTC | CASSQELRTSGRYEQYF
many | TRBJ1-1 | TRBV29-1 | - | TGCAGCGTTGAGATGGTCGGTTTGTCTTTCTTT | CSVEMVGLSFF
few | TRBJ2-6 | TRBV25-1 | - | TGTGCCAGCAGTGGGGCCGGGGCCTCTGGGGCCAACGTCCTGACTTTC | CASSGAGASGANVLTF
- | TRBJ2-3 | TRBV12-3/TRBV12-4 | TRBD2 | TGTGCCGTCGGGGGGGGCTGGGCGGGGGGTTCTATCACAGATACGCAGTATTTT | CAVGGGWAGGSITDTQYF
- | TRBJ2-7 | TRBV27 | - | TGTGCCAGCACCTACGGAGTTGGTTACGAGCAGTACTTC | CASTYGVGYEQYF
few | TRBJ2-3 | TRBV6-4 | TRBD2 | TGTGCCAGCAGCAGCCCCCCCCTAGCGGGAGACAGCACAGATACGCAGTATTTT | CASSSPPLAGDSTDTQYF
- | TRBJ2-7 | TRBV7-9 | - | TGTGCCAGCAGCTTAGCGTTCCGCTATTCCGAGCAGTACTTC | CASSLAFRYSEQYF
many | TRBJ2-7 | TRBV20-1 | TRBD1 | TGCAGTGCTAGGTGGCAGGGGGCGAAGAACGAGCAGTACTTC | CSARWQGAKNEQYF
many | TRBJ2-7 | TRBV4-3 | TRBD2 | TGCGCCAGCAGCCAAACCTCGGGACTAGACTCCTACGAGCAGTACTTC | CASSQTSGLDSYEQYF
few | TRBJ2-2 | TRBV5-6 | - | TGTGCCAGCAGCTTGGGGCTAGCGAGGAGCGGGGAGCTGTTTTTT | CASSLGLARSGELFF
many | TRBJ1-5 | TRBV28 | TRBD1 | TGTGCCAGCAGTCTCCCCCGGACAGGGGTAAATCAGCCCCAGCATTTT | CASSLPRTGVNQPQHF
many | TRBJ1-1 | TRBV21-1 | - | TGTGCCAGCGGCCGAAAACCCATGAACACTGAAGCTTTCTTT | CASGRKPMNTEAFF
many | TRBJ1-4 | TRBV6-6 | - | TGTGCCAGCAGTTATGTGGGGTCCAATGAAAAACTGTTTTTT | CASSYVGSNEKLFF
once | TRBJ2-1 | TRBV7-9 | TRBD2 | TGTGCCAGCAGCTCCAGAGCCGGGACTAGGAGGACTGAGCAGTTCTTC | CASSSRAGTRRTEQFF
- | TRBJ1-1 | TRBV9 | - | TGTGCCAGCAGCGTAGCTGCAGGCACAGCCGATGAAGCTTTCTTT | CASSVAAGTADEAFF
- | TRBJ1-1 | TRBV4-3 | - | TGCGCCAGCAGCCAAGGATTATTTAGGGCAGGCCTGAACACTGAAGCTTTCTTT | CASSQGLFRAGLNTEAFF
- | TRBJ2-7 | TRBV14 | - | TGTGCCAGCAGACGCCGGGGGGCGAGCGAGCAGTACTTC | CASRRRGASEQYF
few | TRBJ1-1 | TRBV4-3 | - | TGCGCCAGCAGCCATTATTACAGGGAAGCCAACACTGAAGCTTTCTTT | CASSHYYREANTEAFF
many | TRBJ1-2 | TRBV6-2/TRBV6-3 | - | TGTGCCAGCAGTCACGCAGGGATCAATGGCTACACCTTC | CASSHAGINGYTF
- | TRBJ2-1 | TRBV11-3 | - | TGTGCCAGCAGCTTTGATGGGGTCGGTGAGCAGTTCTTC | CASSFDGVGEQFF
many | TRBJ1-1 | TRBV20-1 | - | TGCAGTGCTAGAGATTTAAATGGGAACACTGAAGCTTTCTTT | CSARDLNGNTEAFF
many | TRBJ2-3 | TRBV7-6 | TRBD2 | TGTGCCAGCAGCCCGATACATGGCGGGAGGGTCATCGATACGCAGTATTTT | CASSPIHGGRVIDTQYF
few | TRBJ2-3 | TRBV12-3/TRBV12-4 | TRBD2 | TGTGCCAGCAGTCCACCTCCGGGGGGGCCTGATACGCAGTATTTT | CASSPPPGGPDTQYF
many | TRBJ2-7 | TRBV5-4 | - | TGTGCCAGCAGCTTTGACAGGTCTACCTACGAGCAGTACTTC | CASSFDRSTYEQYF
many | TRBJ1-1 | TRBV30 | TRBD1 | TGTGCCTGGAGTGTAAGACAGGGAAGGACTGAAGCTTTCTTT | CAWSVRQGRTEAFF
- | TRBJ1-1 | TRBV30 | - | TGTGCCTGGAGTGTGACAGCCAACACTGAAGCTTTCTTT | CAWSVTANTEAFF
many | TRBJ1-1 | TRBV29-1 | - | TGCAGCGGCAATTTGGGGGTTAAGCCTGAAGCTTTCTTT | CSGNLGVKPEAFF
- | TRBJ2-2 | TRBV3-1 | - | TGTGACAGCAGCCAACCCAGGGGAGGGACCAGGGAGCTGTTTTTT | CDSSQPRGGTRELFF
- | TRBJ2-7 | TRBV5-4 | TRBD1 | TGTGCCAGCAGCTTACAACAGGGGGTCTACGAGCAGTACTTC | CASSLQQGVYEQYF
many | TRBJ2-7 | TRBV20-1 | - | TGCAGTGCAGGCTACTTCGGGACGGCGTACTTC | CSAGYFGTAYF
few | TRBJ1-1 | TRBV6-2/TRBV6-3 | - | TGTGCCAGCAGTTTTATCCCACAGTACACTGAAGCTTTCTTT | CASSFIPQYTEAFF
few | TRBJ2-7 | TRBV11-2 | - | TGTGCCAGCAGCTTAGGGAAACCCTACGAGCAGTACTTC | CASSLGKPYEQYF
many | TRBJ2-7 | TRBV14 | - | TGTGCCAGCAGCCAAGTTAGAACAGGGCTTGACGACGAGCAGTACTTC | CASSQVRTGLDDEQYF
many | TRBJ1-2 | TRBV4-2 | - | TGTGCCAGCAGCCAAGATATCAGACAGAAGTACACCTTC | CASSQDIRQKYTF
few | TRBJ1-1 | TRBV2 | TRBD1 | TGTGCCAGCAGTGTTTCAGGGGGCACTGGCACTGAAGCTTTCTTT | CASSVSGGTGTEAFF
- | TRBJ1-5 | TRBV2 | TRBD1 | TGTGCCAGCAGTGGGGTGGCGGAGGGGGCGGACAGGGGTAATCAGCCCCAGCATTTT | CASSGVAEGADRGNQPQHF
many | TRBJ1-2 | TRBV7-9 | TRBD1 | TGTGCCAGCAGCTTAGGGACAGGCTATGGCTACACCTTC | CASSLGTGYGYTF
many | TRBJ2-5 | TRBV28 | TRBD1 | TGTGCCAGCAGTTTGGTAGAGGGGACAGGCCAAGAGACCCAGTACTTC | CASSLVEGTGQETQYF